This T cell receptor (beta chain) was observed in a study of cytomegalovirus exposure and HLA in healthy donors (dated 2017 in TCRdb). With respect to the entire study: An earlier analysis of more than 550 of the donors reported about 280 Gb of sequence data and around 120 million unique TCR beta sequences obtained from around 170 million T cells. An early release that covered about 640 HLA-typed donors contained approximately 300 gigabases of sequencing data and 70 million to 100 million unique TCR sequences. Of the 300 to 500 genotyped donors, 65% to 90% were placed in the genetic ancestry cluster associated with self-reported Caucasian donors. The aim of the study was to test whether cataloging public T cell receptors could identify signatures of past pathogen exposure. The study used immunosequencing to profile the T cell repertoires of approximately 690 subjects and linked those repertoires to cytomegalovirus serostatus. A separate validation cohort of roughly 110 different subjects was used in addition to the roughly 620-subject first cohort. To predict cytomegalovirus infection status, the study combined high-throughput TCR immunosequencing, statistical association of individual TCRs with disease status, and machine learning. A later analysis re-examined previously published TCR beta repertoires from just over 650 donors and added high-resolution HLA genotyping to investigate patterns of TCR occurrence. In the later analysis, no new phenotypic data were used to find candidate immune exposures; instead, reliance was placed on TCR beta sequences and their occurrence across donors. To decide whether each TCR beta V gene segment behaved as functional or pseudogenic, an earlier analysis of approximately 600 of the donors relied on high-throughput TCR beta sequencing. Donor age, sex, ethnicity and CMV serostatus were compiled alongside the repertoire data. A later genetic analysis used genome-wide SNP genotypes for about 65% of the 666 donors, treating that subset as a discovery cohort. Every repertoire in the discovery cohort had been generated on one and the same sequencing platform. HLA typing covered class I and class II loci at four-digit resolution. Typing coverage varied by locus: roughly 629-630 donors for A, B, C, DRB1 and DQB1; roughly 500 for DQA1; over 600 for DPA1; approximately 470 for DPB1. A handful of DR-DQ haplotypes were handled as single units for association and clustering because linkage in the cohort was strong. Among about 360 genotyped donors of the cohort, an average of roughly 240,000 unique TCR beta nucleotide sequences were sequenced per donor, 15% to 20% of them non-productive. The study at large found these results: According to the authors, the approach could potentially be generalized to other disease states and immunological phenotypes. In this cohort, only TCR beta chains were sequenced, and detectable features were limited by the absence of alpha or paired-chain data. A later analysis found that HLA-associated TCR beta chains were more clonally expanded and had lower generation probabilities than equally common non-associated chains. In vitro tests confirmed that a few of the cytomegalovirus-associated TCR beta chains recognize cytomegalovirus antigens. A later analysis associated 16,951 TCR beta sequences with specific HLA alleles at a false discovery rate of 0.05. A further reported finding was that TCR beta sequences accurately predicted the HLA-A and HLA-B alleles for most subjects in the first cohort. In an earlier analysis of around 600 of the donors, most TCR beta V segments were observed in productive rearrangements about 87% or about 30% of the time, broadly matching IMGT annotations. A later genetic analysis reported fewer N-insertions in productive TCRs among donors in an Asian-associated ancestry cluster than the roughly 620-donor mean. In a later analysis, TCR association rates were found to vary across HLA loci, with the most associated TCRs seen for DRB1 alleles and the fewest for HLA-C alleles. A later analysis found that most CMV-associated TCR beta chains appeared HLA-restricted, with HLA associations seemingly driven largely by CMV exposure. Correlated functional status among segregating V segments might be attributable to linkage disequilibrium, but an unknown experimental factor could not be ruled out. Assigning TCR associations to individual alleles was difficult when HLA alleles, especially DR and DQ, strongly co-occurred. While some public TCRs were present in many individuals, most TCR sequences turned up only very rarely across donors. A later analysis reported that several top co-occurrence clusters appeared linked to parvovirus B19, influenza, CMV and Epstein-Barr virus. The presence/absence analyses assumed that sequencing depth was roughly uniform across donors, and that assumption may not be true. The classifier was reported to diagnose cytomegalovirus status with high specificity and sensitivity in both the original cohort and the validation cohort. In a later genetic analysis, a missense DCLRE1C variant was associated with V-gene and J-gene trimming of TCR beta chains, and the association was replicated in an independent cohort. A cluster of highly shared sequence variants was judged likely to represent a technical artifact of the sequencing pipeline. Because the 87-base-pair reads could not distinguish some IMGT-functional V segments, including TRBV6-2 and TRBV6-3, those segments were excluded. The earlier analysis of 587 of the donors excluded approximately 15 rarely observed V segments, including chromosome 9 orphons, because counts were too low. Because HLA typing was missing for some donors at each locus, association tests included only the typed subset. The study listed over 150 TCR beta chains as associated with cytomegalovirus. The only immune exposure information available for the cohort was CMV serostatus.

Comments on this clone: The target of this receptor is not known. No much larger clone exists at a distance of one base, and base qualities are not known.

Libraries were built with the immunoSEQ multiplex PCR assay. For the multiplex PCR, a mixture combining 60 forward primers for TCR Vbeta segments and 13 reverse primers for TCR Jbeta segments was used. A multiplex PCR assay on genomic DNA amplified the CDR3 region of rearranged TCR beta genes. Amplified TCR beta libraries were sequenced as 87-base-pair reads on the Illumina HiSeq System. From the authors' description of their analysis: A later analysis counted about 76 million unique TCR beta chains across the 600 to 850 repertoires, and approximately 11 million of these chains were shared by at least two donors. To remove PCR and sequencing errors, raw reads were error-corrected and collapsed into unique sequences using a nearest-neighbor algorithm that merged closely related sequences. Alignment of CDR3 sequences to IMGT reference sequences was used to assign V, D and J gene segments. Each retained sequence needed at least a six-nucleotide match to both a V gene segment and a J gene segment. A rearrangement was called productive if the CDR3 had no stop codons and remained in frame with V and J, and every other rearrangement was called non-productive. CDR3 was defined by IMGT convention, running from the second conserved V-encoded cysteine to the conserved J-encoded phenylalanine. The earlier analysis of 500 to 750 of the donors excluded any sequence lacking an unambiguous match to a single V gene segment. An earlier analysis of fewer than 750 of the donors called V segments functional above 56.7% productive rearrangements and segregating when the between-donor standard deviation exceeded 5%. To diagnose cytomegalovirus status from the catalog of TCR beta chain sequences, a statistical classification framework was built. A later analysis assigned V and J genes by comparing TCR nucleotide sequences with IMGT/GENE-DB human TR gene sequences. Using the TCRdist pipeline, a later analysis assigned CDR3 sequences along with most-parsimonious VDJ recombination scenarios. In a later analysis, every TCR beta chain was defined by the combination of its CDR3 amino acid sequence and its V-gene family, and reads without a unique V-gene family were dropped. A later analysis removed several hundred highly shared, low-generation-probability nucleotide sequences to deal with suspected cross-contamination and a sequencing artifact. A later analysis calculated a clonal expansion index for each public chain from normalized within-repertoire ranks of inferred template counts. In a later analysis, generation probabilities were computed using a VDJ recombination model fitted to out-of-frame rearrangements, and the results were checked against IGoR. In a later analysis, hypergeometric tests were used to score TCR-TCR, TCR-HLA and TCR-CMV co-occurrence, with a repertoire-size bias correction applied to TCR pairs. In a later analysis, false discovery rates were estimated by permuting HLA or CMV assignments 20 times. A later analysis grouped co-occurring TCRs with DBSCAN, adding TCRdist sequence similarity when clustering within HLA-allele-positive subsets. Co-occurrence clustering excluded repertoires with fewer than 30,000 or more than 120,000 public chains, plus five with anomalous nucleotide sharing. What TCRdb holds here is the immuneACCESS table cut down to in-frame rearrangements. Part of the clones is not present; checked against another copy, under half of the missing clones reflect an unresolved V gene, and the others are unexplained. For V, J and clone size, that table is used; D and trimming come from the DNA. For this sample there are around 76,000 clones; about four fifths appear just once. Approximately 8.9% of the sample belongs to the ten largest clones.

The cohort consisted of hundreds of healthy bone marrow donors. At the time of sampling, every cohort member was nominally healthy, though immune exposures that went unrecorded were likely present. The donor tested CMV seropositive and was one of the 289 seropositive cohort members. A peripheral blood sample was provided by each donor, and peripheral blood mononuclear cells were used for TCR beta sequencing. Genomic DNA was extracted from the blood cell samples with the Qiagen DNeasy Blood Extraction Kit. The CDR3 measures 17 amino acids from cysteine to phenylalanine. Only the CDR3 portion is preserved as DNA: 51 bases, with reading frame beginning at the first base. CDR1 and CDR2 are drawn from the germline V gene: SGHRS, YFSETQ. The germline ends are 13 bases apart after V is trimmed by 0 bases and J by 0 bases.

The sequencing input was PBMCs. The sequence was collected from a woman in her thirties or forties in good health and CMV-seropositive. Recombination linked TRBV5-1 to TRBJ2-4; D gene: possibly TRBD2, on 5 matching bases. Here the CDR3 is given as CASSLEGAGLAKNIQYF. DNA sequence: TGCGCCAGCAGCTTGGAGGGAGCAGGCCTAGCCAAAAACATTCAGTACTTC.